Below are 5 T cell receptor beta chains sequenced from a single sample in a study of shared clonotypes between healthy human individuals. Selected positively for CCR7 and CD45RO-negative, naive CD8 cells excluded terminally differentiated effector memory CD45RA+ cells. The repertoire was sequenced with immunoSEQ multiplex PCR; TCRdb's copy has only in-frame clones and lacks some. The repertoire holds some 2,000,000 clones, with over 85% as singletons. Material for sequencing was naive CD8+ T cells sorted from blood. The receptors come from a man in his late teens or twenties in good health.

The V and J genes are TRBV25-1 and TRBJ2-7; 8 bases match TRBD1. The germline gives CDR1 MGHDK, CDR2 SYGVNS. V lost 6 bases, J lost 5 bases, and 9 bases stayed unmatched. The CDR3 contains 14 residues. In DNA form, the CDR3 reads TGTGCCAGCAGCCTTACAGGGGGTTCGGACGAGCAGTACTTC. This sequence encodes CASSLTGGSDEQYF.

Points on this clone: Other DNA sequences in the sample encode the same CDR3. V gene TRBV28 combines with J gene TRBJ2-7, with D possibly being TRBD2 (5 bases). V dropped 3 bases and J dropped 1 base, with 7 bases sitting between them. The CDR3 consists of 13 residues. Germline lookup yields CDR1 MDHEN and CDR2 SYDVKM. CDR3 sequence reads: CASSLGGSYEQYF. The CDR3 DNA sequence: TGTGCCAGCAGTTTGGGCGGGTCCTACGAGCAGTACTTC.

V is TRBV7-2 and J is TRBJ2-7; TRBD2 might be the D (6 bases). Trimming shortened V by 4 bases and J by 7 bases, and 20 bases separated the two germline ends. The length of the CDR3 is 15 residues. The germline V gene encodes CDR1 SGHTA and CDR2 FQGNSA. For the CDR3, the DNA is TGTGCCAGCAGCTATGCCGGGACTCCACCCGGGGAGCAGTACTTC. The encoded protein is CASSYAGTPPGEQYF.

The chain recombines TRBV7-9 with TRBJ2-7; TRBD1 is a possible D gene (5 bases). This CDR3 spans 13 amino acids. Trimming stripped 5 bases from V and 6 bases from J, with 14 bases between. Per the germline V gene, CDR1 is SEHNR and CDR2 is FQNEAQ (reference sequence). CDR3 in amino acids: CASSAPARAEQYF. CDR3 nucleotides: TGTGCCAGCAGCGCGCCTGCCAGGGCCGAGCAGTACTTC. Full variable domain (rest looked up from reference TRBV7-9 and TRBJ2-7): DTGVSQNPRHKITKRGQNVTFRCDPISEHNRLYWYRQTLGQGPEFLTYFQNEAQLEKSRLLSDRFSAERPKGSFSTLEIQRTEQGDSAMYLCASSAPARAEQYFGPGTRLTVT.

J is TRBJ1-1 and V is TRBV2; D ambiguous. Trimming left V 0 bases short and J 11 bases short, with 28 bases between. The CDR3 extends over 18 amino acids. From germline, CDR1 is SNHLY and CDR2 FYNNEI. The CDR3 DNA reads TGTGCCAGCAGTGAAGCGCTTCAACTTAAGATACCCGAATTAGGGGCTTTCTTT. It specifies CASSEALQLKIPELGAFF.